The clone carrying this T cell receptor (beta chain) has just a few counts. This sample is drawn from a study of identical twins. Trimming left V 4 bases short and J 4 bases short, with 14 bases between. The CDR3 is 15 amino acids. Germline V gene lookup returns CDR1 SGDLS and CDR2 YYNGEE. A single record per CDR3 protein comes from TCRdb applying MiXCR to the 5' RACE reads. The sample has approximately 700,000 distinct CDR3 sequences, around a sixth seen once. This same sample was also taken into another study, of T cells expressing NK-cell markers. According to that study: For several experiments, T cell sorting was restricted to the alpha-beta TCR population by means of an anti-gamma-delta TCR antibody.

This TCR was sampled from a young woman in good health. Sample: PBMCs. The rearrangement links TRBV9 to TRBJ2-2, with a tentative D call TRBD1 (6 bases). Here the CDR3 reads CASSPRQDFTGELFF. The CDR3 coding sequence is TGTGCCAGCAGCCCCCGACAGGATTTCACCGGGGAGCTGTTTTTT.